The TCR beta chain under discussion was sequenced for a study of graft-versus-host responses after intestinal transplantation. For the study at large: Recipients underwent multivisceral, liver-intestinal, or isolated intestinal transplants. Anti-thymocyte globulin induction was given to all recipients, followed by tacrolimus and steroids for around three years. Whole-study results and caveats: Some GvH clones were seen earlier in gut or blood, suggesting intestinal origin. Among circulating GvH clones, peak levels were associated with early post-transplant declines in HvG clones.

The repertoire was sequenced with immunoSEQ multiplex PCR; TCRdb's copy has only in-frame clones and lacks some. The table lists 20,000 or so clones, about four fifths of them singletons. This clone was seen just once. The antigen is undetermined. The V gene lost 6 bases and the J gene lost 5 bases, with 8 bases spanning the gap. Germline V CDR1 and CDR2: MNHEY, SVGAGI. The CDR3 totals 11 residues. The clonotype originates from a human patient who received an intestinal transplant, so some T cells may come from the graft donor. V usage is TRBV6-5 and J usage is TRBJ2-7; D perhaps matches TRBD2 (5 bases). This material consisted of PBMCs, taken 14 days after transplant. The CDR3 DNA follows: TGTGCCAGCAGCCAGACTAACGAGCAGTACTTC. Amino acids: CASSQTNEQYF.